The rows below give T cell receptor beta chains drawn from one sample of a study of blood T cell repertoires in COVID-19. This table comes from immunoSEQ multiplex PCR, and its TCRdb copy is limited to in-frame clones, with some not included. The sample holds 25,000 to 30,000 clones; more than 85% are singletons and the top ten take roughly 12%. Input material: peripheral blood. The receptors derive from a human donor in a cohort sampled during active COVID-19. The donor label of this sample is uncertain. Both conserved end residues are part of each CDR3. A D gene is named only where the DNA matches it firmly. The listing skips clone size in some rows; elsewhere it reads once, few, many or a size class.

TRBV27	TRBD1	TRBJ1-2	-	TGTGCCAGCAGTAGGGGGCAGACCTTTAACTATGGCTACACCTTC	CASSRGQTFNYGYTF
TRBV19	TRBD1	TRBJ2-1	few	TGTGCCAGTAGTTCCCGGGACAGGGCCAATGAGCAGTTCTTC	CASSSRDRANEQFF
TRBV5-1	-	TRBJ1-2	once	TGCGCCAGCAGCCTCCTAGGTGCTAACTATGGCTACACCTTC	CASSLLGANYGYTF
TRBV7-3	-	TRBJ2-1	-	TGTGCCAGCAGCTTCGGCGGCTATGAGCAGTTCTTC	CASSFGGYEQFF
TRBV7-9	TRBD1	TRBJ2-3	-	TGTGCCAGCAGCACGGGACAGGGAGACACAGATACGCAGTATTTT	CASSTGQGDTDTQYF
TRBV6-5	-	TRBJ2-1	once	TGTGCCAGCAGTTACTCGTCCAGAAATGAGCAGTTCTTC	CASSYSSRNEQFF
TRBV10-3	TRBD1	TRBJ1-2	-	TGTGCCATCAGTGGGACAGGGGCTGGCTACACCTTC	CAISGTGAGYTF
TRBV5-1	-	TRBJ2-6	-	TGCGCCAGCAGCTTGATTCCTCAGGGTTCTGGGGCCAACGTCCTGACTTTC	CASSLIPQGSGANVLTF
TRBV5-5	-	TRBJ1-6	once	TGTGCCAGCAGCTTGGCGTCCTTGGGGGGGCGGACCTATCGATCACCCCTCCACTTT	CASSLASLGGRTYRSPLHF
TRBV7-9	-	TRBJ2-1	-	TGTGCCAGCACCCAAGGGCAGGATCGACAGTTCTTC	CASTQGQDRQFF
TRBV9	TRBD1	TRBJ2-7	-	TGTGCCAGCAGCGTAGGGCCAGGGGGCCCCTACGAGCAGTACTTC	CASSVGPGGPYEQYF
TRBV25-1	-	TRBJ1-5	-	TGTGCCAGCAGTGAATATTGCCCAGGGTCTCAGCCCCAGCATTTT	CASSEYCPGSQPQHF
TRBV9	-	TRBJ2-2	-	TGTGCCAGCAGCGTAGCTCCTAGAAACACCGGGGAGCTGTTTTTT	CASSVAPRNTGELFF
TRBV5-4	TRBD1	TRBJ1-2	once	TGTGCCAGCAGCTTTACCCGACAGGGGGCTGATGGCTACACCTTC	CASSFTRQGADGYTF
TRBV7-2	-	TRBJ2-3	-	TGTGCCAGCAGCTTAGTCGCGTCAGATACGCAGTATTTT	CASSLVASDTQYF
TRBV14	-	TRBJ2-7	-	TGTGCCAGCAGTCCCCCTCGGGGGAGGTTCTACGAGCAGTACTTC	CASSPPRGRFYEQYF
TRBV7-8	-	TRBJ2-5	-	TGTGCCACACTTGCCCTGGAGGGGTCGAGGGAGACCCAGTACTTC	CATLALEGSRETQYF
TRBV18	TRBD1	TRBJ1-1	-	TGTGCCAGCTCACCGGGACAGCCAAACACTGAAGCTTTTTTT	CASSPGQPNTEAFF
TRBV7-9	TRBD1	TRBJ1-1	-	TGTGCCAGCAGCTTACAGGGGGAGTACACTGAAGCTTTCTTT	CASSLQGEYTEAFF
TRBV7-7	-	TRBJ2-2	-	TGTGCTAGCAGTGGAGGAAACGGGGAGCTGTTTTTT	CASSGGNGELFF
TRBV19	-	TRBJ2-1	-	TGTGCCAGTCAATCCGGGACAACTTCCTACAATGAGCAGTTCTTC	CASQSGTTSYNEQFF
TRBV2	-	TRBJ1-2	few	TGTGCCACCCGACCCAATATGCAGGGGTCCAGCTACACCTTC	CATRPNMQGSSYTF